This TCR beta chain was obtained from a study of spatial heterogeneity in lung cancer. Using its own MiXCR run on the 5' RACE reads, TCRdb lists one record per CDR3 protein. The sample yields around 11,000 distinct CDR3 sequences, under 9.5% seen once. The CDR3 sequence is 16 residues long. Losses at the gene ends were 0 bases for V and 5 bases for J; bases not matched to a gene: 9. Looked up from germline, CDR1 is LGHNA and CDR2 is YSLEER. Study results and limitations: Estimation of coverage gave values of approximately 7.1% for alpha and around 14% for beta chains in tumor T cells. One measure, the expanded intratumoral alpha and beta TCR count, tracked tumor mutation counts.

Indicated time point: sample taken at primary tumor resection. Unsorted whole RNA from tumor, nontumor lung or frozen PBMC underwent sequencing. This clonotype occurred many times. No antigen is known for it. This beta chain came through as a stray read in a library set up for alpha chains, and its size says little. The sequencing used lung tumor tissue, collected at surgery. This TCR derives from a female donor with early-stage non-small cell lung cancer. The J gene is TRBJ2-5, the V gene TRBV4-3, with TRBD2 identical over 7 bases. CDR3 protein: CASSQEGRAGGETQYF. CDR3 DNA: TGCGCCAGCAGCCAAGAGGGGAGGGCAGGCGGGGAGACCCAGTACTTC.